Here is one TCR beta chain with its context. This sample was taken from a study of blood T cell repertoires in COVID-19. As for the study in general: T cells, B-cell-depleted T cells, or PBMCs supplied cDNA or gDNA.

Cohorts were determined from participant-reported clinical history. Recovered Cohort 3 donors showed two negative PCRs, clearance, or symptom resolution. The method was immunoSEQ multiplex PCR; TCRdb's version includes in-frame clones alone and lacks a portion of them. Of 270,000 or so clones listed, 84% are singletons. V lost 3 bases and J lost 3, with 8 bases in between. CDR1 and CDR2 from the germline V gene are SEHNR and FQNEAQ (reference sequence). The CDR3 runs 13 residues. This sequence was found in a man between 45 and 60 years old who had recovered from COVID-19. The chain carries TRBV7-9 and TRBJ1-2; D is uncertain. Input material: PBMCs or T cells enriched from blood (not recorded which). The CDR3 reads CASSFGMDYGYTF. In DNA, the CDR3 is TGTGCCAGCAGCTTTGGCATGGACTATGGCTACACCTTC.